This T cell receptor (beta chain) was observed in a study of blood T cell repertoires in COVID-19. Background on the study: Researchers got acute and convalescent COVID-19 samples from the United States, Italy and Spain.

This clone was observed a single time. Original processing methods: Reference gene primer amplification in the assay estimated nucleated cell counts. Repertoires were generated with immunoSEQ multiplex PCR, while TCRdb's copy carries only in-frame clones and drops some. The V and J calls and the clone size are those of that table, but D and trimming were determined from the DNA. Of some 150,000 clones listed, 79% are singletons. The germline V gene has CDR1 MNHEY and CDR2 SVGAGI. This CDR3 contains 15 residues. V shed 6 bases, J shed 6 bases, and the junction held 8 bases outside the gene matches. Material for sequencing was peripheral blood. This receptor was obtained from a man aged 50-59 years with active or convalescent COVID-19. The gene calls are TRBV6-5 and TRBJ2-2; 9 positions agree with TRBD1. CDR3 sequence reads: CASRMPGQGPGELFF. The CDR3 bases are TGTGCCAGCAGAATGCCGGGACAGGGACCCGGGGAGCTGTTTTTT.